Listed here are 25 T cell receptor beta chains from one sample, sequenced in a study of blood T cell repertoires in COVID-19. The assay was immunoSEQ multiplex PCR, and TCRdb's table has in-frame clones only and misses some. The table has more than 450,000 clones, roughly 90% seen once. Material: PBMCs or T cells enriched from blood (not recorded which). The receptors were sampled from a woman younger than 35 who had recovered from COVID-19.

This chain connects TRBV11-2 to TRBJ2-5, with TRBD1 as a possible D gene (5 bases). In germline, CDR1 is SGHAT, CDR2 FQNNGV. The CDR3 is 15 residues long. V was shortened by 4 bases and J by 1 base, with 13 bases between the two germline ends. CDR3 in amino acids: CASSSPQGSQETQYF. The CDR3 coding sequence is TGTGCCAGCAGCTCGCCCCAGGGTAGCCAAGAGACCCAGTACTTC. Looking up the rest from reference TRBV11-2 and TRBJ2-5 gives the full variable domain: EAGVAQSPRYKIIEKRQSVAFWCNPISGHATLYWYQQILGQGPKLLIQFQNNGVVDDSQLPKDRFSAERLKGVDSTLKIQPAKLEDSAVYLCASSSPQGSQETQYFGPGTRLLVL.

This chain uses TRBV7-2 with TRBJ2-3; the D gene is possibly TRBD1 (5 bases). V was cut by 2 bases and J by 2 bases, with 8 bases left in between. The CDR3 totals 14 residues. The germline V gene has CDR1 SGHTA and CDR2 FQGNSA. DNA of the CDR3: TGTGCCAGCAGCTTAAGGGGCCCCACAGATACGCAGTATTTT. It encodes CASSLRGPTDTQYF.

The V call is TRBV18, the J call TRBJ1-4; no reliable D call. The CDR3 covers 16 residues. The germline CDR1 and CDR2 sequences are KGHSH and LQKENI. Trimming took off 0 bases at V and 0 bases at J, with 8 bases between the two ends. This chain's CDR3 is CASSPPNSPTNEKLFF. In DNA form, the CDR3 reads TGTGCCAGCTCACCACCTAACAGCCCAACTAATGAAAAACTGTTTTTT.

The rearrangement joins TRBV2 to TRBJ2-3; D is ambiguous. Germline CDR1 reads SNHLY; CDR2 reads FYNNEI. V was trimmed by 2 bases and J by 2 bases, leaving 11 bases between them. This CDR3 contains 15 residues. The CDR3 protein is CASSENRVDTDTQYF. As DNA, the CDR3 is TGTGCCAGCAGTGAAAATCGGGTAGACACAGATACGCAGTATTTT.

V gene TRBV19 combines with J gene TRBJ1-5; 8 bases agree with TRBD1. Germline V gene lookup returns CDR1 LNHDA and CDR2 SQIVND (reference sequence). J gave up 5 bases and V 7 bases, and 19 bases lay outside the gene matches. This CDR3 spans 18 amino acids. As DNA, the CDR3 is TGTGCCAGTACCCAAATCTTTGGGGGGCAGGGGGCCGATCAGCCCCAGCATTTT. It specifies CASTQIFGGQGADQPQHF.

The chain combines TRBV5-1 with TRBJ2-7; 8 bases are a match to TRBD1. In germline, CDR1 is SGHRS, CDR2 YFSETQ. Trimming removed 0 bases from V and 3 bases from J; junction bases left unmatched: 2. The CDR3 loop spans 14 amino acids. The CDR3 nucleotides read TGCGCCAGCAGCTTGGGGACAGGGATCTACGAGCAGTACTTC. This sequence encodes CASSLGTGIYEQYF.

The genes are TRBV5-1 and TRBJ2-7; D might be TRBD2 (6 bases). V lost 0 bases and J lost 3, with 13 bases in between. CDR1 and CDR2 (germline): SGHRS, YFSETQ. The CDR3 contains 15 residues. CDR3 DNA sequence: TGCGCCAGCAGCTTGGCCCCGAGGGGAGGCTACGAGCAGTACTTC. Translating it yields CASSLAPRGGYEQYF.

This clone was recorded only once. The V gene is TRBV6-5, the J gene TRBJ2-1; 9 bases are a match to TRBD1. This CDR3 comprises 15 residues. The germline CDR1 and CDR2 sequences are MNHEY and SVGAGI. Trimming cost V 6 bases and J 2 bases; bases outside gene matches: 5. CDR3 in amino acids: CASRLTGGTYNEQFF. The CDR3 DNA follows: TGTGCCAGCAGATTGACAGGGGGTACCTACAATGAGCAGTTCTTC.

The chain recombines TRBV20-1 with TRBJ1-4; perhaps TRBD1 as D (5 bases). From germline, CDR1 is DFQATT and CDR2 SNEGSKA (reference sequence). Trimming left V 3 bases short and J 7 bases short, with 15 bases between. The CDR3 covers 14 residues. DNA for the CDR3: TGCAGTGCTAGTGGCGTTCCAAGGGGTGAAAAACTGTTTTTT. Translated, it gives CSASGVPRGEKLFF.

The chain links TRBV4-2 to TRBJ1-4, with D perhaps matching TRBD1 (5 bases). The CDR3 is 17 amino acids. V lost 3 bases and J 0 bases, leaving 14 bases between the germline ends. In germline, CDR1 is LGHNA, CDR2 YNFKEQ. CDR3 coding DNA: TGTGCCAGCAGCCACAGAACGGGGGGATCAACTAATGAAAAACTGTTTTTT. Translating it yields CASSHRTGGSTNEKLFF.

The chain recombines TRBV12-5 with TRBJ2-1; 7 bases agree with TRBD1. J gave up 3 bases and V 7 bases, and 12 bases lay outside the gene matches. The CDR3 contains 16 residues. The germline gives CDR1 LGHNT, CDR2 FRNRAP. The DNA of the CDR3 is TGTGCTAGTGCCCCTTGGGGGCAGGGGGTCTACAATGAGCAGTTCTTC. Its translation: CASAPWGQGVYNEQFF.

Only a few counts were recorded for this clone. The J gene is TRBJ2-3, the V gene TRBV6-4; D might be TRBD1 (6 bases). V was pared by 0 bases and J by 5 bases, with 15 bases between. CDR3 length equals 16 residues. CDR1 and CDR2 (germline): MRHNA, SNTAGT. The chain's CDR3 is CASSDSRGKGEDTQYF. The DNA of the CDR3 is TGTGCCAGCAGTGACTCGAGGGGAAAGGGGGAAGATACGCAGTATTTT.

The chain recombines TRBV2 with TRBJ2-6; possibly TRBD2 for D (5 bases). The CDR3 extends over 14 amino acids. CDR1 is SNHLY, CDR2 FYNNEI, per germline. Deletions cut 8 bases from V and 3 bases from J, with 11 bases between. CDR3 amino acids: CASARDDGANVLTF. CDR3 DNA sequence: TGTGCCAGCGCCCGGGATGATGGGGCCAACGTCCTGACTTTC.

V usage is TRBV11-2 and J usage is TRBJ2-7, with D perhaps TRBD2 (7 bases). The CDR3 has 16 residues. Germline loops: CDR1 SGHAT, CDR2 FQNNGV. V shed 7 bases and J shed 0 bases, with 19 bases lying between them. DNA for the CDR3: TGTGCCAGCACTCCACTTGGCCGGGGGGCCTCCTACGAGCAGTACTTC. As protein: CASTPLGRGASYEQYF. Full variable domain (outside the CDR3, taken from reference TRBV11-2 and TRBJ2-7): EAGVAQSPRYKIIEKRQSVAFWCNPISGHATLYWYQQILGQGPKLLIQFQNNGVVDDSQLPKDRFSAERLKGVDSTLKIQPAKLEDSAVYLCASTPLGRGASYEQYFGPGTRLTVT.

This chain joins TRBV5-4 and TRBJ2-3; TRBD1 matches 11 bases. V lost 4 bases to trimming and J lost 6 bases; unmatched junction nucleotides: 10. The CDR3 is 16 amino acids. Germline values: CDR1 SGHNT, CDR2 YYREEE (reference sequence). CDR3 nucleotide sequence: TGTGCCAGCAGCGAAAGGCCGGGACAGGGGGGCGATACGCAGTATTTT. It translates to CASSERPGQGGDTQYF.

This sequence joins TRBV19 and TRBJ2-3, with TRBD1 matching 9 bases. CDR1 and CDR2 from the germline V gene are LNHDA and SQIVND (reference sequence). Germline trimming cut 7 bases from V and 8 bases from J; bases unmatched to any gene: 4. CDR3 size: 12 residues. The CDR3 nucleotides are TGTGCCAGTATTTCGACAGGGGGTACGCAGTATTTT. It translates to CASISTGGTQYF. Together with reference TRBV19 and TRBJ2-3, the CDR3 gives the full variable domain: DGGITQSPKYLFRKEGQNVTLSCEQNLNHDAMYWYRQDPGQGLRLIYYSQIVNDFQKGDIAEGYSVSREKKESFPLTVTSAQKNPTAFYLCASISTGGTQYFGPGTRLTVL.

Of note for this clone: Additional DNA sequences in this sample encode the identical CDR3. The gene calls are TRBV12-3 or TRBV12-4 and TRBJ1-2; a weak D match, TRBD1 (5 bases). V lost 1 base to trimming and J lost 8 bases, with 11 bases between them. This CDR3 spans 13 amino acids. This chain's CDR3 is CASSLGQGEGYTF. Here the CDR3 DNA reads TGTGCCAGCAGTTTAGGGCAGGGTGAAGGCTACACCTTC.

The J gene is TRBJ2-2, the V gene TRBV7-9; perhaps TRBD1 as D (6 bases). Trimming cost V 5 bases and J 5 bases, with 18 bases left between them. CDR1 and CDR2 from the germline V gene are SEHNR and FQNEAQ (reference sequence). The CDR3 is made up of 16 amino acids. CDR3 coding DNA: TGTGCCAGCAGCCCGACTGGGGGCCTGGGGACCGGGGAGCTGTTTTTT. It encodes CASSPTGGLGTGELFF.

CDR3 sequence: CASSGQGNTEAFF. CDR3 DNA sequence: TGTGCCAGCAGCGGACAGGGGAACACTGAAGCTTTCTTT. This rearrangement joins TRBV9 to TRBJ1-1, with 7 bases aligning to TRBD1. J was trimmed by 1 base and V by 3 bases; bases with no gene match: 0. The length of the CDR3 is 13 residues. The germline V gene has CDR1 SGDLS and CDR2 YYNGEE.

The chain carries TRBV5-4 and TRBJ1-1; D unclear. The germline V gene has CDR1 SGHNT and CDR2 YYREEE (reference sequence). The ends were cut back, 5 bases at V and 6 bases at J, with 14 bases in the middle. The CDR3 sequence is 13 residues long. CDR3 loop: CASRREGAAEAFF. In DNA form, the CDR3 reads TGTGCCAGCAGGAGAGAGGGTGCCGCTGAAGCTTTCTTT.

This chain connects TRBV4-1 to TRBJ1-1; D remains unclear. Germline CDR1 MGHRA, CDR2 YSYEKL. There are 13 residues in the CDR3. V was cut by 4 bases and J by 5 bases, with 11 bases left in between. The CDR3 DNA follows: TGCGCCAGCAGCCTGAGAACGGGGACTGAAGCTTTCTTT. Residues: CASSLRTGTEAFF.

The J gene is TRBJ1-5, the V gene TRBV2; no clear D gene. This CDR3 is 13 amino acids long. The germline CDR1 and CDR2 sequences are SNHLY and FYNNEI. The V end was cut by 1 base, the J end by 7 bases, with 8 bases between. The CDR3 DNA follows: TGTGCCAGCAGTGAAGATATAGAACAGCCCCAGCATTTT. Translated, it gives CASSEDIEQPQHF. The whole variable domain, remainder taken from reference TRBV2 and TRBJ1-5, is EPEVTQTPSHQVTQMGQEVILRCVPISNHLYFYWYRQILGQKVEFLVSFYNNEISEKSEIFDDQFSVERPDGSNFTLKIRSTKLEDSAMYFCASSEDIEQPQHFGDGTRLSIL.

The V gene is TRBV6-4, the J gene TRBJ1-6; 10 bases fit TRBD1. The CDR3 loop spans 15 amino acids. V lost 6 bases and J lost 9; bases outside the gene matches: 8. CDR1 is MRHNA and CDR2 is SNTAGT in the germline V gene. The CDR3 DNA is TGTGCCAGCAGAGAATCGACAGGGGGCATTTCACCCCTCCACTTT. Residues: CASRESTGGISPLHF.

The chain couples TRBV19 to TRBJ1-4; TRBD1 agrees at 8 bases. Germline CDR1 and CDR2: LNHDA and SQIVND (reference sequence). Trimming cost V 5 bases and J 5 bases; bases outside gene matches: 4. This CDR3 is 14 amino acids long. DNA of the CDR3: TGTGCCAGTAGTCCGGGACAGGCGAATGAAAAACTGTTTTTT. It encodes CASSPGQANEKLFF. The full variable domain, its missing parts supplied by reference TRBV19 and TRBJ1-4, is DGGITQSPKYLFRKEGQNVTLSCEQNLNHDAMYWYRQDPGQGLRLIYYSQIVNDFQKGDIAEGYSVSREKKESFPLTVTSAQKNPTAFYLCASSPGQANEKLFFGSGTQLSVL.

Details on this clone: Additional DNA sequences in this sample encode the identical CDR3. This CDR3 is CASSIGTVTDTQYF. The DNA for the CDR3 is TGTGCCAGTAGTATAGGGACAGTCACAGATACGCAGTATTTT. J is TRBJ2-3 and V is TRBV19; D is perhaps TRBD1 (6 bases). The V end was cut by 1 base, the J end by 2 bases, with 7 bases between. Germline V gene data show CDR1 as LNHDA and CDR2 as SQIVND (reference sequence). This CDR3 has 14 residues. Filled out from reference TRBV19 and TRBJ2-3, the complete variable domain reads DGGITQSPKYLFRKEGQNVTLSCEQNLNHDAMYWYRQDPGQGLRLIYYSQIVNDFQKGDIAEGYSVSREKKESFPLTVTSAQKNPTAFYLCASSIGTVTDTQYFGPGTRLTVL.